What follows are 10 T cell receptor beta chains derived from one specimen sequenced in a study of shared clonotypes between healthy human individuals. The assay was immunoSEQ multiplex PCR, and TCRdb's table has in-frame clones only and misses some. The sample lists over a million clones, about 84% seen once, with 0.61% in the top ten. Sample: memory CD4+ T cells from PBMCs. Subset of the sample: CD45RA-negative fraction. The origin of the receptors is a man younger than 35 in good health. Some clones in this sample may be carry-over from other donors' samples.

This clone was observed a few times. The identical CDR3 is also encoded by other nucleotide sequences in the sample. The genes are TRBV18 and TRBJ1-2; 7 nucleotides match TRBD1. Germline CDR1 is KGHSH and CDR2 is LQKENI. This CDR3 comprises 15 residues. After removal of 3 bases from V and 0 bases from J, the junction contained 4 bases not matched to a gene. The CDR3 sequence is CASSPRDSPNYGYTF. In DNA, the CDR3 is TGTGCCAGCTCACCCAGGGACAGCCCTAACTATGGCTACACCTTC.

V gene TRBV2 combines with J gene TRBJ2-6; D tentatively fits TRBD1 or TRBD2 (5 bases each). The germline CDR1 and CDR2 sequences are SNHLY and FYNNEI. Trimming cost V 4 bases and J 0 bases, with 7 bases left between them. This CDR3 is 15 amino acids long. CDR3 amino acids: CASSAGSSGANVLTF. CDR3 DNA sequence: TGTGCCAGCAGTGCAGGGAGCTCTGGGGCCAACGTCCTGACTTTC.

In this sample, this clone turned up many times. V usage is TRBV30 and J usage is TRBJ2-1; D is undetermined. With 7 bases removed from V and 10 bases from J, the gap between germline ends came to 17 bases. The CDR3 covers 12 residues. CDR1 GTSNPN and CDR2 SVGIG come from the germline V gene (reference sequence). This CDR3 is CAYNMLGYEQFF. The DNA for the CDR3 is TGTGCCTACAATATGTTGGGCTACGAGCAGTTCTTC.

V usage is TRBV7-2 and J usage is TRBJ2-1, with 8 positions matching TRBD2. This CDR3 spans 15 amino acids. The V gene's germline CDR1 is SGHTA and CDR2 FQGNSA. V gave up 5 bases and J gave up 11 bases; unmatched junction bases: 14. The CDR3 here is CASSPKREHFGKQFF. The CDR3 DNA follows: TGTGCCAGCAGCCCCAAGCGGGAGCATTTCGGGAAGCAGTTCTTC.

Here the CDR3 reads CASSLGHQGRTDTQYF. The CDR3 nucleotides read TGCGCCAGCAGCTTGGGTCATCAGGGCAGAACAGATACGCAGTATTTT. This chain connects TRBV5-1 to TRBJ2-3; D perhaps matches TRBD1 (5 bases). The CDR3 extends over 16 amino acids. V lost 0 bases to trimming and J lost 3 bases, with 14 bases between them. CDR1 and CDR2 (germline): SGHRS, YFSETQ.

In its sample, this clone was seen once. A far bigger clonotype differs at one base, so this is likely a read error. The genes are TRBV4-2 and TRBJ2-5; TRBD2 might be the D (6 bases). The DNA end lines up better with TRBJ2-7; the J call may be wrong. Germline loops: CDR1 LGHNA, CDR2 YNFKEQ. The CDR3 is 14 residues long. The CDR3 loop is CASSRGTEKYEQYF. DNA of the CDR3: TGTGCCAGCAGCCGCGGGACTGAAAAGTACGAGCAGTACTTC.

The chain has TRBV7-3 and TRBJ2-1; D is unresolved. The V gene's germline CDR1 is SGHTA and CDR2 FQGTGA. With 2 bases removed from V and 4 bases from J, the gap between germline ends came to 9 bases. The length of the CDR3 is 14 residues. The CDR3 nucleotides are TGTGCCAGCAGCTTATTTGGAGAGTACAATGAGCAGTTCTTC. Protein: CASSLFGEYNEQFF.

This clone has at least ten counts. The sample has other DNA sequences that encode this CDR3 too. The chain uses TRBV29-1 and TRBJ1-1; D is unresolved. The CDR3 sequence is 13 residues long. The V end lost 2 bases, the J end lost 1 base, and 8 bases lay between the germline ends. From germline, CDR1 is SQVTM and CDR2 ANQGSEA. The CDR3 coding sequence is TGCAGCGTTGAAACCGACACGAACACTGAAGCTTTCTTT. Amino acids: CSVETDTNTEAFF.

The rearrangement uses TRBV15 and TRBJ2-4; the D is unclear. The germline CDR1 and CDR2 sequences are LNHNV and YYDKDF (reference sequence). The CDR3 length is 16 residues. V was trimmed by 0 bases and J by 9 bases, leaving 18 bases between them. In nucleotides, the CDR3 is TGTGCCACCAGCAGAGATGTTCAGCAGACGTTTGGCATTCAGTACTTC. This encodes CATSRDVQQTFGIQYF.

CDR3 sequence: CASSSSKTQYF. The CDR3 DNA reads as TGTGCCAGCAGCTCCAGCAAGACCCAGTACTTC. V is TRBV7-9 and J is TRBJ2-5; no definite D call. V shed 4 bases and J shed 6 bases, with 6 bases lying between them. This CDR3 comprises 11 residues. The germline V gene has CDR1 SEHNR and CDR2 FQNEAQ (reference sequence).